These T cell receptor beta chains were read from a single sample in a study of T cells after yellow fever vaccination. From the 5' RACE reads, TCRdb called clonotypes with MiXCR, one entry per CDR3 protein. The data hold 340,000 or so distinct CDR3 sequences, with approximately 12% observed a single time. The source was CD4+ T cells sorted from PBMCs, collected 15 days after the yellow fever booster vaccination. The receptors here all came from a man younger than 30 who received the YFV17D yellow fever vaccine. CDR3s include the opening cysteine and the closing phenylalanine or tryptophan. D genes are given only for firm matches. Some rows mark clone size as missing; the rest say once, few, many or name a class of expanded clone.

v_call	j_call	clone_size	cdr3_length	d_call	cdr3_aa	cdr3_nt
TRBV25-1	TRBJ2-6	few	17	TRBD1	CASNPGTGAPGANVLTF	TGTGCCAGCAACCCCGGGACAGGGGCCCCTGGGGCCAACGTCCTGACTTTC
TRBV2	TRBJ2-1	NA	13	TRBD1	CASNGQGGSEQFF	TGTGCCAGCAACGGACAGGGTGGCAGTGAGCAGTTCTTC
TRBV5-1	TRBJ2-1	few	16	NA	CASSSLAGASYNEQFF	TGCGCCAGCAGCTCATTGGCGGGGGCCTCCTACAATGAGCAGTTCTTC
TRBV3-1	TRBJ2-6	few	14	NA	CASSPRTGTNVLTF	TGTGCCAGCAGCCCGCGAACTGGGACCAACGTCCTGACTTTC
TRBV5-6	TRBJ1-4	few	14	NA	CASTRIRTNEKLFF	TGTGCCAGCACCCGAATTCGGACTAATGAAAAACTGTTTTTT
TRBV5-5	TRBJ2-2	few	15	TRBD1	CASSLEGAPTGELFF	TGTGCCAGCAGCTTGGAGGGGGCCCCCACCGGGGAGCTGTTTTTT
TRBV6-5	TRBJ2-5	few	15	NA	CASSYSLGGAETQYF	TGTGCCAGCAGTTATTCCTTGGGGGGAGCAGAGACCCAGTACTTC
TRBV20-1	TRBJ1-1	NA	14	NA	CSARAPAGLIVAFF	TGCAGTGCTAGAGCCCCCGCAGGGCTTATAGTAGCTTTCTTT
TRBV7-2	TRBJ2-3	many	15	NA	CASSLSRVSTDTQYF	TGTGCCAGCAGCTTAAGCAGGGTCAGCACAGATACGCAGTATTTT
TRBV6-5	TRBJ2-3	few	11	TRBD2	CASTAGGTQYF	TGTGCCAGCACGGCGGGAGGTACGCAGTATTTT
TRBV9	TRBJ2-7	few	16	NA	CASSVGLSAGPHEQYF	TGTGCCAGCAGCGTAGGGCTCAGTGCAGGCCCCCACGAGCAGTACTTC